This TCR beta chain is from a study of T cells in Graves' hyperthyroidism and ophthalmopathy. Study results and limitations: Most thyroid-expanded clonotypes above 0.001 were also found in blood. Model predictions of ophthalmopathy came a median around 6.5 months before onset. Ophthalmopathy could be told apart from stable hyperthyroidism with a 13 V-J model.

RNA transcripts were the template for amplifying TCR beta CDR3 regions. The TCR CDR3 first-round RT-PCR relied on the HTBI primer set. TCRdb re-derived calls from the multiplex PCR reads in MiXCR, one entry per CDR3 protein. The top ten clones hold around 9.6% of a sample with hundreds of thousands of distinct CDR3 sequences, around 15% of them seen once. Germline V gene data show CDR1 as DFQATT and CDR2 as SNEGSKA (reference sequence). The CDR3 sequence is 11 residues long. V lost 4 bases to trimming and J lost 1 base, with 5 bases between them. Hyperthyroidism in the patients, aged 18 to 65, was newly diagnosed and under 2 months in duration. In regard to this clonotype: Its specificity is unknown.

Sequencing was performed on blood. This receptor was identified in a woman between 18 and 29 years old with Graves' hyperthyroidism. V gene TRBV20-1 combines with J gene TRBJ2-7; unclear D gene. CDR3 loop: CSATASYEQYF. CDR3 coding DNA: TGCAGTGCTACAGCTTCCTACGAGCAGTACTTC.